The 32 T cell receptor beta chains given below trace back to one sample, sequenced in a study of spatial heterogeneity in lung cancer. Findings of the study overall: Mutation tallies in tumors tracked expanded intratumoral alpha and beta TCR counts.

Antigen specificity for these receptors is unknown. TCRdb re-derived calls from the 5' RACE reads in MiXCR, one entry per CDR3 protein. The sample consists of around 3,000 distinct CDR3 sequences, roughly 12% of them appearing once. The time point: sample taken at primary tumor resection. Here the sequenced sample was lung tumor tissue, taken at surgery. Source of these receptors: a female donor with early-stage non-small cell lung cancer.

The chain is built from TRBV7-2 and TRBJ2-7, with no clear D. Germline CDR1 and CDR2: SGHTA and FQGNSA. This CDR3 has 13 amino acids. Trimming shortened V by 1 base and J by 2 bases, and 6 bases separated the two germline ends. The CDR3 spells CASSLDSTYEQYF. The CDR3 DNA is TGTGCCAGCAGCTTAGACTCTACCTACGAGCAGTACTTC.

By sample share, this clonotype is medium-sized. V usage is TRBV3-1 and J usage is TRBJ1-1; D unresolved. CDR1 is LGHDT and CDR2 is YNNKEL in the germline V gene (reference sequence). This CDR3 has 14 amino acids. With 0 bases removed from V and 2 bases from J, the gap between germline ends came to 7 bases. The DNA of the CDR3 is TGTGCCAGCAGCCAAGACGCACATAACACTGAAGCTTTCTTT. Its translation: CASSQDAHNTEAFF.

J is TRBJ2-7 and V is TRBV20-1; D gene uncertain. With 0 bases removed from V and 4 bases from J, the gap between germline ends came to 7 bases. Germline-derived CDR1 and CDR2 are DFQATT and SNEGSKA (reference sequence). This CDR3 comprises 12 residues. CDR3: CSAREGTYEQYV. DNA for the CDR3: TGCAGTGCTAGAGAGGGAACATACGAGCAGTACGTC.

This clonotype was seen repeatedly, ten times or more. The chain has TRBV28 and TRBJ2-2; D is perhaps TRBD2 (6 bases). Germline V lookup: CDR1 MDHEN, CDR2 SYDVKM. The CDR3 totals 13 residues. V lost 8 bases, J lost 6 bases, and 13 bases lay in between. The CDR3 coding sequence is TGTGCCAGCGCCATAGGGAGGCCCGGGGAGCTGTTTTTT. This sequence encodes CASAIGRPGELFF.

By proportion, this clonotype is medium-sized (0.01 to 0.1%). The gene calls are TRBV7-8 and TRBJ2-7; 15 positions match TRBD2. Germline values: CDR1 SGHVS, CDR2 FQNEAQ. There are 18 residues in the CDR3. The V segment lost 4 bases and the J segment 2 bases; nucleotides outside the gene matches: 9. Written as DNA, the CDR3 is TGTGCCAGCAGCTCAGGGGGACTAGCGGGAGGATTTGCCTACGAGCAGTACTTC. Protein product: CASSSGGLAGGFAYEQYF.

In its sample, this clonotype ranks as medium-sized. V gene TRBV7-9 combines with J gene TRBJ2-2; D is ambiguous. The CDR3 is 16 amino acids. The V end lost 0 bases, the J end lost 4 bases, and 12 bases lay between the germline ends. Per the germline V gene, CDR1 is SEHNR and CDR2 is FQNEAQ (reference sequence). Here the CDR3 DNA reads TGTGCCAGCAGCTTAGCGCTAGGTTTGAGCACCGGGGAGCTGTTTTTT. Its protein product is CASSLALGLSTGELFF.

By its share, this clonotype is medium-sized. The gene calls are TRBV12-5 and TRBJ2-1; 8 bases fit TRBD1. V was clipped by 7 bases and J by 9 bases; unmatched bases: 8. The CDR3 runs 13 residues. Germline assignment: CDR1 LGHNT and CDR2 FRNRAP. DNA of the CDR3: TGTGCTAGTGTAAGCATGACAGGGGTTGAGCAGTTCTTC. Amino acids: CASVSMTGVEQFF. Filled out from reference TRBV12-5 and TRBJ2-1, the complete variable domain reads DARVTQTPRHKVTEMGQEVTMRCQPILGHNTVFWYRQTMMQGLELLAYFRNRAPLDDSGMPKDRFSAEMPDATLATLKIQPSEPRDSAVYFCASVSMTGVEQFFGPGTRLTVL.

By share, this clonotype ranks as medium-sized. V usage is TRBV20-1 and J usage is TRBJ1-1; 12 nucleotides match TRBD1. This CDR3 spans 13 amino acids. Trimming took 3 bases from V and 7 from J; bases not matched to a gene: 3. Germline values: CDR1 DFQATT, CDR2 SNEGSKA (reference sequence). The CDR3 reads CSARGTGGVEAFF. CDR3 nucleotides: TGCAGTGCTAGGGGGACAGGGGGCGTTGAAGCTTTCTTT.

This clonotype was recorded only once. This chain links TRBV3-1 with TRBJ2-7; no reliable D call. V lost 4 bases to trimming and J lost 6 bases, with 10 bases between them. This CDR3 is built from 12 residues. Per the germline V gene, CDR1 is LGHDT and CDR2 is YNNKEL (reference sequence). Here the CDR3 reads CASSLAGTEQYV. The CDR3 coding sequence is TGTGCCAGCAGCCTGGCAGGTACCGAGCAGTACGTC.

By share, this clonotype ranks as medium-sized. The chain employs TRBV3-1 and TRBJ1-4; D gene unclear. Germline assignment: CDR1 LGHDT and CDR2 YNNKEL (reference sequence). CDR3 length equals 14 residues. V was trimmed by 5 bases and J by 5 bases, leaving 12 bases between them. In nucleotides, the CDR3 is TGTGCCAGCAGCGAGAGTGGAGGGAATGAAAAACTGTTTTTT. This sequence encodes CASSESGGNEKLFF. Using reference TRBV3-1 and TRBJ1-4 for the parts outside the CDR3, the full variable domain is DTAVSQTPKYLVTQMGNDKSIKCEQNLGHDTMYWYKQDSKKFLKIMFSYNNKELIINETVPNRFSPKSPDKAHLNLHINSLELGDSAVYFCASSESGGNEKLFFGSGTQLSVL.

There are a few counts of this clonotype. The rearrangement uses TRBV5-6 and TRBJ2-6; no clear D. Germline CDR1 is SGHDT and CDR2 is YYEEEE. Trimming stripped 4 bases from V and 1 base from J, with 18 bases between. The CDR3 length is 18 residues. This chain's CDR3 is CASSPPERPLSGANVLTF. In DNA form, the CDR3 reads TGTGCCAGCAGCCCCCCGGAAAGGCCATTGTCTGGGGCCAACGTCCTGACTTTC.

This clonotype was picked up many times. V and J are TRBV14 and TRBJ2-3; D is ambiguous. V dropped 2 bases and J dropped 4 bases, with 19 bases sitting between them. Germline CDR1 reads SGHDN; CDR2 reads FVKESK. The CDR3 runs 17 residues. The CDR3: CASSQMGGTLKADTQYF. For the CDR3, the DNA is TGTGCCAGCAGCCAAATGGGCGGCACTCTCAAGGCAGATACGCAGTATTTT. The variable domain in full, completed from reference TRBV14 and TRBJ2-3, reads EAGVTQFPSHSVIEKGQTVTLRCDPISGHDNLYWYRRVMGKEIKFLLHFVKESKQDESGMPNNRFLAERTGGTYSTLKVQPAELEDSGVYFCASSQMGGTLKADTQYFGPGTRLTVL.

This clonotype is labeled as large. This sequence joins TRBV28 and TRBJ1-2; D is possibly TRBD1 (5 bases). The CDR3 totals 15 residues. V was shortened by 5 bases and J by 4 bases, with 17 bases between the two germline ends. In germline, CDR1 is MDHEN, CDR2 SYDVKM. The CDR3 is CASSGWRAGTYGYTF. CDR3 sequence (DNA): TGTGCCAGCAGTGGCTGGCGGGCAGGGACCTATGGCTACACCTTC.

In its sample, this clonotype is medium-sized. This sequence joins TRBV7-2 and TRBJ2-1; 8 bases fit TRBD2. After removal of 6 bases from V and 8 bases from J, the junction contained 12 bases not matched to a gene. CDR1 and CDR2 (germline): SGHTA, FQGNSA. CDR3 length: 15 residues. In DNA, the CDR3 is TGTGCCAGCAGTTTACGGGGGACTAGTCTTTATGAGCAGTTCTTC. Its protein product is CASSLRGTSLYEQFF. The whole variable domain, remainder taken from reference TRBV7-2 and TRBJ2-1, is GAGVSQSPSNKVTEKGKDVELRCDPISGHTALYWYRQSLGQGLEFLIYFQGNSAPDKSGLPSDRFSAERTGGSVSTLTIQRTQQEDSAVYLCASSLRGTSLYEQFFGPGTRLTVL.

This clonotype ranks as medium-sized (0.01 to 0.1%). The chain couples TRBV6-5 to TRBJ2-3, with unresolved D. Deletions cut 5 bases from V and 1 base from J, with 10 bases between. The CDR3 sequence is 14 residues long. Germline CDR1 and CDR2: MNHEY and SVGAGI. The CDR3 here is CASSRTLRTDTQYF. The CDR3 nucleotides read TGTGCCAGCAGTCGCACCTTGCGCACAGATACGCAGTATTTT.

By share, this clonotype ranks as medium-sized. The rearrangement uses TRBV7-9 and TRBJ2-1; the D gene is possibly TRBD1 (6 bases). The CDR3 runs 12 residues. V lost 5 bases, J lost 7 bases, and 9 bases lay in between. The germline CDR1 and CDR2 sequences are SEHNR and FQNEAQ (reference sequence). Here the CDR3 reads CASSPDRNEQFF. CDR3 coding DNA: TGTGCCAGCAGCCCAGACAGGAATGAGCAGTTCTTC.

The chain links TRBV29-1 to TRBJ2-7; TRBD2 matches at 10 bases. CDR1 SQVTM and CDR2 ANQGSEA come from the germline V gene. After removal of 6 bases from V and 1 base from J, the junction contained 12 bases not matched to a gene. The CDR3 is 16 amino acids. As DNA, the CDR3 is TGCAGCGTCTCTGGCCTAGCGGGGGCCTCTTCCTACGAGCAGTACTTC. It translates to CSVSGLAGASSYEQYF.

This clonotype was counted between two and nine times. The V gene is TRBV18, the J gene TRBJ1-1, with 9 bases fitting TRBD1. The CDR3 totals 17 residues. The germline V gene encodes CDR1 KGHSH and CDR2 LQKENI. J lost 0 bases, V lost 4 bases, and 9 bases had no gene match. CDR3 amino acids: CASSLGTGLLLNTEAFF. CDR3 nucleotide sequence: TGTGCCAGCTCACTTGGGACAGGGCTTCTCTTGAACACTGAAGCTTTCTTT. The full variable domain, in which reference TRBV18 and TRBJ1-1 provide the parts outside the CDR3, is NAGVMQNPRHLVRRRGQEARLRCSPMKGHSHVYWYRQLPEEGLKFMVYLQKENIIDESGMPKERFSAEFPKEGPSILRIQQVVRGDSAAYFCASSLGTGLLLNTEAFFGQGTRLTVV.

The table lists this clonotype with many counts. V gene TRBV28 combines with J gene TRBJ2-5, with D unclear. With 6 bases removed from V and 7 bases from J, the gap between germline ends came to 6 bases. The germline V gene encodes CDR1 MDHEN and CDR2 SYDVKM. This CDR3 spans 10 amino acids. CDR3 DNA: TGTGCCAGCAGGTCCGTGACCCAGTACTTC. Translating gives CASRSVTQYF.

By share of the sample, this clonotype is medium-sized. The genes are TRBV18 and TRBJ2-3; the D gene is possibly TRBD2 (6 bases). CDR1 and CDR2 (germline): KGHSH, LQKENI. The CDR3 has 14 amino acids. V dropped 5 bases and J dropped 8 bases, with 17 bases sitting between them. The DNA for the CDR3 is TGTGCCAGCTCAGCGGGGAAACTGCCATCTACGCAGTATTTT. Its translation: CASSAGKLPSTQYF.

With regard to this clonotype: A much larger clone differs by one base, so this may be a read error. CDR3 DNA sequence: TGTGCCAGCAGTTGCGGGCCGGCCCGGCTGGCCGGGGAGCTGTTTTTT. Its translation: CASSCGPARLAGELFF. This chain links TRBV6-2 or TRBV6-3 with TRBJ2-2; tentative D call: TRBD2 (5 bases). Germline values: CDR1 MNHEY, CDR2 SVGEGT. This CDR3 is 16 amino acids long. V lost 4 bases and J 6 bases, leaving 18 bases between the germline ends.

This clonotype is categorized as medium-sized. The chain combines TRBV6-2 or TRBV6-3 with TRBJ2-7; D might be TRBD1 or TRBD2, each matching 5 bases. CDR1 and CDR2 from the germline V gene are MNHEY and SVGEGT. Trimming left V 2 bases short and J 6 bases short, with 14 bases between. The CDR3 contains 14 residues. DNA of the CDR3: TGTGCCAGCAGTTACAGGGGAGAAGCGAGCGAGCAGTACGTC. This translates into CASSYRGEASEQYV.

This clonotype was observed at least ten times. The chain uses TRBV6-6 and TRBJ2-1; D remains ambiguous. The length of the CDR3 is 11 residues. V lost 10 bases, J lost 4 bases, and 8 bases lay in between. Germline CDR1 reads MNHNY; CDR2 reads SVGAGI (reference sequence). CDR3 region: CATFAYNEQFF. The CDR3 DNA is TGTGCCACCTTCGCGTACAATGAGCAGTTCTTC.

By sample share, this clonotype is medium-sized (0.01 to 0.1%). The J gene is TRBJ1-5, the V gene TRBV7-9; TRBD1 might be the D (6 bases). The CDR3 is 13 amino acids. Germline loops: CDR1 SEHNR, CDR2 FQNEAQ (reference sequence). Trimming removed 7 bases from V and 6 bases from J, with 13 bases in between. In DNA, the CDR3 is TGTGCCAGCACGGGGGGCCTTAGTCAGCCCCAGCATTTT. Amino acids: CASTGGLSQPQHF.

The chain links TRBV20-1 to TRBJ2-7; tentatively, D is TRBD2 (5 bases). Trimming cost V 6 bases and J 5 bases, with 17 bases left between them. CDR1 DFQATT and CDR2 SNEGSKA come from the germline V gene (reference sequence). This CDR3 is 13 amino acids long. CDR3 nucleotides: TGCAGTGCCAATATTCCGGGGTCGGACGAGCAGTACTTC. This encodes CSANIPGSDEQYF.

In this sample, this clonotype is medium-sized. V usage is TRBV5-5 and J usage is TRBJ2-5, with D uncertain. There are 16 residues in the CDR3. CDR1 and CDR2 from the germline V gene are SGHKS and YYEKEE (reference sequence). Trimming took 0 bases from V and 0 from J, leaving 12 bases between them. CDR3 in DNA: TGTGCCAGCAGCTTGGAGTCGTTTCTAGACCAAGAGACCCAGTACTTC. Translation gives CASSLESFLDQETQYF. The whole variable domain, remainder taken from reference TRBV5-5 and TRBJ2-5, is DAGVTQSPTHLIKTRGQQVTLRCSPISGHKSVSWYQQVLGQGPQFIFQYYEKEERGRGNFPDRFSARQFPNYSSELNVNALLLGDSALYLCASSLESFLDQETQYFGPGTRLLVL.

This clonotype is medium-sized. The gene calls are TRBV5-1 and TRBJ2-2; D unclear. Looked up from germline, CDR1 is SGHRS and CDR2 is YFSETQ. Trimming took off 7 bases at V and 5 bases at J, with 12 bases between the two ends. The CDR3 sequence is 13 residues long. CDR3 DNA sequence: TGCGCCAGCTCGGAGTCGGATACCGGGGAGCTGTTTTTT. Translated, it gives CASSESDTGELFF.

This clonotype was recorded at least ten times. CDR3 region: CASSYWNGQETQYF. CDR3 in DNA: TGTGCCAGCAGTTACTGGAACGGCCAAGAGACCCAGTACTTC. The chain recombines TRBV6-5 with TRBJ2-5; D is unresolved. V was shortened by 1 base and J by 1 base, with 7 bases between the two germline ends. CDR1 and CDR2 (germline): MNHEY, SVGAGI. There are 14 residues in the CDR3.

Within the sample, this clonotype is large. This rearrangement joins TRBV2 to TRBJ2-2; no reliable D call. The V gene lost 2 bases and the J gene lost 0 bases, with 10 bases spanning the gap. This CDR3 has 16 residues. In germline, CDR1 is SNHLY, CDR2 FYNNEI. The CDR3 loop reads CASSESQVTNTGELFF. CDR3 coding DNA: TGTGCCAGCAGTGAATCCCAGGTGACGAACACCGGGGAGCTGTTTTTT. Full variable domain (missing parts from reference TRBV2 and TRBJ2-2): EPEVTQTPSHQVTQMGQEVILRCVPISNHLYFYWYRQILGQKVEFLVSFYNNEISEKSEIFDDQFSVERPDGSNFTLKIRSTKLEDSAMYFCASSESQVTNTGELFFGEGSRLTVL.

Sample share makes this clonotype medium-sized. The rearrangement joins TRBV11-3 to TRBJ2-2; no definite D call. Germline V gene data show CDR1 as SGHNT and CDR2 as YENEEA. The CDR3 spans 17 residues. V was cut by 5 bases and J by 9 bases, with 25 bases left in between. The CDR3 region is CASSLSSRHYANRELFF. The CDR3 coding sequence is TGTGCCAGCAGCCTCTCCTCTCGACACTACGCCAACCGGGAGCTGTTTTTT.

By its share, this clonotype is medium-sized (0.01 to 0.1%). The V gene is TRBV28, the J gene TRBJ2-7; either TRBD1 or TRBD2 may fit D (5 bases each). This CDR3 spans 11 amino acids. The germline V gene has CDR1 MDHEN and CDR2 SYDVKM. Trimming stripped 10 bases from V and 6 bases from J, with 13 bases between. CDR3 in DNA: TGTGCCACCGGGCCGGGGCGCGAGCAGTACTTC. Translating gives CATGPGREQYF.

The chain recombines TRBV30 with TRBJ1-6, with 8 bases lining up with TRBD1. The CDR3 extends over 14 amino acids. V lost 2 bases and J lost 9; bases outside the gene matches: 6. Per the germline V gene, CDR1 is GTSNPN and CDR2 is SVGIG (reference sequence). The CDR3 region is CAWSQTGDSSPLHF. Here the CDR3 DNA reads TGTGCCTGGAGTCAGACAGGGGACTCTTCACCCCTCCACTTT.